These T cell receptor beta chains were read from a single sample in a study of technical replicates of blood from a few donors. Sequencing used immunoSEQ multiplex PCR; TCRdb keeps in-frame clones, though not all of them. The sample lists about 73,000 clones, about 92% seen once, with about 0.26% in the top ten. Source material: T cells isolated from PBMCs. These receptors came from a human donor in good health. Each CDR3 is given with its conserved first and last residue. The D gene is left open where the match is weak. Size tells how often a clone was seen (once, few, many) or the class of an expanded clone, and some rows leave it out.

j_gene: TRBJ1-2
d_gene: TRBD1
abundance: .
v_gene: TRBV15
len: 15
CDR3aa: CATSGHSGQSYGYTF
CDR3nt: TGTGCCACCAGCGGACATTCGGGACAGTCGTATGGCTACACCTTC

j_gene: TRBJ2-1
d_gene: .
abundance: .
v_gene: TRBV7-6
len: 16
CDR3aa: CASSTNTASSYNEQFF
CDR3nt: TGTGCCAGCAGCACCAACACCGCCTCCTCCTACAATGAGCAGTTCTTC

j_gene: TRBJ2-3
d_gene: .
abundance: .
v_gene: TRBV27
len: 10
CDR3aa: CASTGDTQYF
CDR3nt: TGTGCCAGCACAGGGGATACGCAGTATTTT

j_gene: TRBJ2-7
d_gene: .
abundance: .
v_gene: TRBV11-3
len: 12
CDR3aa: CASSSGSYEQYF
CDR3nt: TGTGCCAGCAGCTCGGGCTCCTACGAGCAGTACTTC

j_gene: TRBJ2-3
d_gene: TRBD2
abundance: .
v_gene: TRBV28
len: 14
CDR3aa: CASNLSGGSATQYF
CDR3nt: TGTGCCAGCAACCTTAGCGGGGGCTCAGCTACGCAGTATTTT

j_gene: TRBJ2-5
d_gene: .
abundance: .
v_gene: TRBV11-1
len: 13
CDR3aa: CASSQGAQETQYF
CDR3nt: TGTGCCAGCAGCCAAGGAGCTCAAGAGACCCAGTACTTC

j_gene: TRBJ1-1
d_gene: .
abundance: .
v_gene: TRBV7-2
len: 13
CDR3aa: CASSRRQETEAFF
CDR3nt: TGTGCCAGCAGCAGACGACAGGAAACTGAAGCTTTCTTT

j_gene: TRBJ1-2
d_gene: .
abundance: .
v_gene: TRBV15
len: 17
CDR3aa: CATSRDIGTHANYGYTF
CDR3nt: TGTGCCACCAGCAGAGATATAGGGACACACGCTAACTATGGCTACACCTTC

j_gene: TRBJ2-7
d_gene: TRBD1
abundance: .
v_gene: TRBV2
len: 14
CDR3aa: CASHRGIGSYEQYF
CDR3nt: TGTGCCAGCCACAGGGGAATAGGATCCTACGAGCAGTACTTC

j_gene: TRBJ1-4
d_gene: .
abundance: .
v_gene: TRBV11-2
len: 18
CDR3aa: CASSLDRRLMPRKEKLFF
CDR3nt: TGTGCCAGCAGCTTAGATCGTAGATTAATGCCGAGGAAAGAAAAACTGTTTTTT

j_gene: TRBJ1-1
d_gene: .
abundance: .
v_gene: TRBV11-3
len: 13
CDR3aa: CASSLESNTEAFF
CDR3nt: TGTGCCAGCAGCTTAGAGTCTAACACTGAAGCTTTCTTT

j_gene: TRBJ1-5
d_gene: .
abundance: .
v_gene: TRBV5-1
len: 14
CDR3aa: CASSPGTMHQPQHF
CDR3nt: TGCGCCAGCAGCCCCGGGACAATGCATCAGCCCCAGCATTTT

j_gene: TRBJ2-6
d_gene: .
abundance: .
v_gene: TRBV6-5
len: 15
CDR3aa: CASRPPVSGANVLTF
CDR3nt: TGTGCCAGCAGGCCACCGGTCTCTGGGGCCAACGTCCTGACTTTC

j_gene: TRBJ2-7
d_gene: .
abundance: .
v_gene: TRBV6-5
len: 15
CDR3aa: CASSYRRTGPYEQYF
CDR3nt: TGTGCCAGCAGTTATCGCAGGACTGGCCCCTACGAGCAGTACTTC

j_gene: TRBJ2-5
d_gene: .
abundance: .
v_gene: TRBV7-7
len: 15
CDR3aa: CASSPRQGTQETQYF
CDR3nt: TGTGCTAGCAGCCCTCGGCAGGGGACCCAAGAGACCCAGTACTTC

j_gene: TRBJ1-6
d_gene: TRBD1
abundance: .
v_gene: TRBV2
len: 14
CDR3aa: CAGLGTVRNSPLHF
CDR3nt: TGTGCCGGGCTCGGGACAGTCCGTAATTCGCCCCTCCACTTT

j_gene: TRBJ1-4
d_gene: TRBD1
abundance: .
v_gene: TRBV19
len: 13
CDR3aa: CASRDRVDEKLFF
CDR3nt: TGTGCCAGTAGGGACAGGGTAGATGAAAAACTGTTTTTT

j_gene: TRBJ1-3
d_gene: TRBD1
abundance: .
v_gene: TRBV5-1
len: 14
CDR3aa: CASRGTGSGNTIYF
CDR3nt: TGCGCCAGCAGGGGGACAGGCTCTGGAAACACCATATATTTT

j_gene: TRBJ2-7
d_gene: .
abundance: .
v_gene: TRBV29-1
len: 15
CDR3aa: CSVDSGTRSSYEQYF
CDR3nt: TGCAGCGTTGATTCCGGCACGAGGAGCTCCTACGAGCAGTACTTC

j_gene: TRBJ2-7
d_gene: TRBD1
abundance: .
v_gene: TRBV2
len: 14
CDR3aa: CASSYADRVHEQYF
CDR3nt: TGTGCCAGCAGTTATGCGGACAGGGTCCACGAGCAGTACTTC

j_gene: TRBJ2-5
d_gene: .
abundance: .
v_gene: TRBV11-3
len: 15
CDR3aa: CASSLGTGRVETQYF
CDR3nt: TGTGCCAGCAGCTTAGGGACAGGGAGGGTCGAGACCCAGTACTTC

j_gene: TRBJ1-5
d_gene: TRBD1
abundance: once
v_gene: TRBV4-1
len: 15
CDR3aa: CASSLRTGSNQPQHF
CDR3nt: TGCGCCAGCAGCCTCCGGACAGGTAGCAATCAGCCCCAGCATTTT

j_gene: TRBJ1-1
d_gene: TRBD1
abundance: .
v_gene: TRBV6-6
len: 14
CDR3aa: CASSLNPGGTEAFF
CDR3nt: TGTGCCAGCAGTTTGAACCCAGGGGGCACTGAAGCTTTCTTT

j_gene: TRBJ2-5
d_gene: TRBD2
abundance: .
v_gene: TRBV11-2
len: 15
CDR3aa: CASSLGVGGAETQYF
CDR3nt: TGTGCCAGCAGCTTAGGGGTCGGGGGGGCAGAGACCCAGTACTTC

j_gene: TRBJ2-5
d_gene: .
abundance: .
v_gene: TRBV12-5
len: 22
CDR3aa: CASGFRSLPITKAVELQETQYF
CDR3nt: TGTGCTAGTGGTTTCCGTTCCCTCCCTATTACCAAAGCAGTCGAACTACAAGAGACCCAGTACTTC

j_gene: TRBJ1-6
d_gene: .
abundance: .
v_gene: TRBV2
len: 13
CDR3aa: CASRTAGKSPLHF
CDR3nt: TGTGCCAGCAGGACGGCCGGGAAATCACCCCTCCACTTT

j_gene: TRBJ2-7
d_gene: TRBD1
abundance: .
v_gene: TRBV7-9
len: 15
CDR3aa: CASSPGQGEAYEQYF
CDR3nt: TGTGCCAGCAGCCCCGGACAGGGGGAGGCCTACGAGCAGTACTTC

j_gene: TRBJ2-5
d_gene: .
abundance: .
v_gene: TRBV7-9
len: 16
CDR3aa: CASSLSPRTVQETQYF
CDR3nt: TGTGCCAGCAGCTTATCACCTCGGACAGTCCAAGAGACCCAGTACTTC

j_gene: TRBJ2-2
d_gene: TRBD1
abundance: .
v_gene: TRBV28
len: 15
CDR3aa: CASSRDREDSGELFF
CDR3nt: TGTGCCAGCAGTCGGGACAGGGAGGATTCCGGGGAGCTGTTTTTT

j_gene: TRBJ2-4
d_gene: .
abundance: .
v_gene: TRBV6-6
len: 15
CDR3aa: CASSYGSKDVYIQYF
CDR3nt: TGTGCCAGCAGTTACGGCAGTAAAGATGTGTACATTCAGTACTTC

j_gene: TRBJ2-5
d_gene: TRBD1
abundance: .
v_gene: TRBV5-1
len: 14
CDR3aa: CASSLGDREETQYF
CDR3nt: TGCGCCAGCAGCTTGGGGGACAGGGAAGAGACCCAGTACTTC

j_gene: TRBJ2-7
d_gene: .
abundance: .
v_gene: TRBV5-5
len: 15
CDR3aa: CASSFPGLGGDEQYF
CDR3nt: TGTGCCAGCAGTTTCCCGGGACTGGGGGGAGACGAGCAGTACTTC

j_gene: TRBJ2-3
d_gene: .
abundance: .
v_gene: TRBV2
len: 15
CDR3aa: CASSETGIDTDTQYF
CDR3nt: TGTGCCAGCAGTGAAACAGGCATCGACACAGATACGCAGTATTTT

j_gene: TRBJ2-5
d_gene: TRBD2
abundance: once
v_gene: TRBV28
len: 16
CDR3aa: CASSLAPASGKVTQYF
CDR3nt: TGTGCCAGCAGTCTGGCCCCCGCTAGCGGGAAAGTGACCCAGTACTTC

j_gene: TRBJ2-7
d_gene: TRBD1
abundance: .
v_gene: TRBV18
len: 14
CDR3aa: CASSPPTGNLEQYF
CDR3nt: TGTGCCAGCTCACCACCGACAGGGAACCTCGAGCAGTACTTC

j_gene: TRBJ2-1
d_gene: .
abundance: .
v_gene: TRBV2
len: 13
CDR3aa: CASSDGGLREQFF
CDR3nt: TGTGCCAGCAGTGATGGGGGGTTAAGAGAGCAGTTCTTC

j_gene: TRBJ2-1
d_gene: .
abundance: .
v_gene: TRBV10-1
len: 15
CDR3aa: CASSESRSVDNEQFF
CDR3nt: TGCGCCAGCAGTGAGTCGAGGAGCGTGGACAATGAGCAGTTCTTC

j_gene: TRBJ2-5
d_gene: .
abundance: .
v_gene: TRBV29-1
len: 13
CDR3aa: CSGDVQGVETQYF
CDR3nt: TGCAGCGGAGATGTACAGGGTGTGGAGACCCAGTACTTC

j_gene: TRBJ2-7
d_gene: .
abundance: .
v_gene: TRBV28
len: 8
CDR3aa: CASPEQYF
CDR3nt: TGTGCCAGCCCGGAGCAGTACTTC

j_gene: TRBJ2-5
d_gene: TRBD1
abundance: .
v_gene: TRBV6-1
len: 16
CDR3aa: CASSELQDRTRGTQYF
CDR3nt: TGTGCCAGCAGTGAATTACAGGACAGGACTCGCGGGACCCAGTACTTC

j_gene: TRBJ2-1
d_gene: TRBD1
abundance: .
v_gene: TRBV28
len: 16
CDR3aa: CASSFTDRVRGNEQFF
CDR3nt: TGTGCCAGCAGTTTTACGGACAGGGTCCGAGGTAATGAGCAGTTCTTC

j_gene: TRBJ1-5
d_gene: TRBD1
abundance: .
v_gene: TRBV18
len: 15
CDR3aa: CASSPVDRAGQPQHF
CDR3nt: TGTGCCAGCTCACCTGTGGACAGGGCGGGTCAGCCCCAGCATTTT

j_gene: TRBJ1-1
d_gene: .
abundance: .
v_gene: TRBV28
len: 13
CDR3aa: CASSRGVGTEAFF
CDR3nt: TGTGCCAGCAGCCGCGGGGTCGGCACTGAAGCTTTCTTT

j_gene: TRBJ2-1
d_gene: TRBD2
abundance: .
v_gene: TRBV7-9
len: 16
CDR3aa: CASSLGPMGLTNEQFF
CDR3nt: TGTGCCAGCAGCTTAGGCCCCATGGGACTAACTAATGAGCAGTTCTTC

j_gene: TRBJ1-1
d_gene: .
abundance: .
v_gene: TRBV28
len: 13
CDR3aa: CASSLVRNTEAFF
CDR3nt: TGTGCCAGCAGTTTGGTCAGGAACACTGAAGCTTTCTTT

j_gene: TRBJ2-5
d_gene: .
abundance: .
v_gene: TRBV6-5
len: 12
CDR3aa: CASKRDQETQYF
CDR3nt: TGTGCCAGCAAGAGGGATCAAGAGACCCAGTACTTC